This TCR beta chain derives from a study of T-cell reconstitution after alpha-beta-depleted transplantation in children. Preparation of the TCRbeta library was carried out with unique molecular identifiers. TCRdb reprocessed the PCR reads with MiXCR, giving one entry per CDR3 protein. This sample has some 280,000 distinct CDR3 sequences, with 9.9% found just once. V lost 7 bases and J lost 8, with 15 bases in between. The CDR3 sequence is 13 residues long. This clonotype showed up many times. The origin of this receptor is a human donor who donated a stem cell graft to a child with SCID. The V and J genes are TRBV12-3 or TRBV12-4 and TRBJ2-1, with D uncertain. This specimen was PBMCs from the stem cell graft donor, taken from the stem cell graft. CDR3 sequence reads: CASTQTTSDEQFF. CDR3 sequence (DNA): TGTGCCAGCACCCAGACCACGAGCGATGAGCAGTTCTTC.